These 23 T cell receptor beta chains originate from one sample sequenced in a study of T cell repertoires in cytomegalovirus infection. These receptors have no known antigen. One entry per CDR3 protein results from TCRdb running MiXCR on the reads. The sample holds a few hundred thousand distinct CDR3 sequences, approximately 40% seen once. Sequenced here: cultured PBMCs, sampled from culture after CMV antigen stimulation. The receptors derive from a human donor in good health (CMV status not recorded). Some clones in this sample may be carry-over from other donors' samples.

The V call is TRBV10-3, the J call TRBJ1-2; D is ambiguous. The V end lost 7 bases, the J end lost 0 bases, and 12 bases lay between the germline ends. The CDR3 consists of 14 residues. The germline V gene encodes CDR1 ENHRY and CDR2 SYGVKD. CDR3 DNA: TGTGCCATCAATTCGGGCAGGACTAACTATGGCTACACCTTC. Translating gives CAINSGRTNYGYTF.

Worth noting for this clonotype: An end of the junction does not agree with germline; a read error may underlie this. The chain joins TRBV12-5 to TRBJ2-1, with 8 positions matching TRBD2. Germline CDR1 reads LGHNT; CDR2 reads FRNRAP. The CDR3 covers 15 residues. The CDR3 DNA reads as TGTGCTAGTAGTTTTAAGGCGGGGGGTCTGCGTGAGCAGTTCTTC. Encoded protein: CASSFKAGGLREQFF.

This clonotype was seen repeatedly, ten times or more. The chain combines TRBV7-2 with TRBJ2-1; 9 nucleotides align to TRBD2. The CDR3 sequence is 17 residues long. With V trimmed by 2 bases and J by 9 bases, 14 bases remained unmatched. CDR1 is SGHTA and CDR2 is FQGNSA in the germline V gene. The CDR3 coding sequence is TGTGCCAGCAGCTTATGGGGGGCGGGAGGGCCGAGCGGTGAGCAGTTCTTC. Its protein is CASSLWGAGGPSGEQFF.

The chain recombines TRBV5-1 with TRBJ2-1, with D unclear. Trimming cost V 3 bases and J 8 bases, with 15 bases left between them. The V gene's germline CDR1 is SGHRS and CDR2 YFSETQ. The CDR3 contains 14 residues. The CDR3 DNA is TGCGCCAGCAGCTCCAGTGGTAGAGAACATGAGCAGTTCTTC. Encoded protein: CASSSSGREHEQFF.

The genes are TRBV7-8 and TRBJ2-3; D gene unclear. Between the trimmed V and J ends, which lost 2 bases and 2 bases, there was a span of 8 bases. Germline V CDR1 and CDR2: SGHVS, FQNEAQ. The length of the CDR3 is 14 residues. CDR3 region: CASSLTAYTDTQYF. CDR3 sequence (DNA): TGTGCCAGCAGCTTAACTGCTTACACAGATACGCAGTATTTT.

This chain links TRBV7-2 with TRBJ2-1; D ambiguous. The CDR3 contains 12 residues. Germline assignment: CDR1 SGHTA and CDR2 FQGNSA. Trimming pared 4 bases from V and 8 bases from J, leaving 9 bases between. CDR3 DNA sequence: TGTGCCAGCAGCTCAAGTCCGTATGAGCAGTTCTTC. As protein: CASSSSPYEQFF.

This clonotype came up a few times. V usage is TRBV7-9 and J usage is TRBJ2-5; D may match TRBD1 or TRBD2 (5 bases each). V lost 6 bases to trimming and J lost 4 bases, with 12 bases between them. The CDR3 covers 13 residues. Per the germline V gene, CDR1 is SEHNR and CDR2 is FQNEAQ (reference sequence). DNA of the CDR3: TGTGCCAGCAGAGGACTTGGGGGAGAGACCCAGTACTTC. Translated: CASRGLGGETQYF.

The chain recombines TRBV6-1 with TRBJ1-6; 7 bases match TRBD1. The CDR3 is made up of 15 amino acids. V shed 6 bases, J shed 4 bases, and the junction held 6 bases outside the gene matches. Looked up from germline, CDR1 is MNHNS and CDR2 is SASEGT. Here the CDR3 reads CASRAGTAYNSPLHF. CDR3 DNA sequence: TGTGCCAGCAGAGCCGGGACAGCGTATAATTCACCCCTCCACTTT.

With respect to this clonotype: The junction differs from germline at one of its ends, possibly a read error. The V and J genes are TRBV4-1 and TRBJ2-3; 7 positions match TRBD1. CDR1 MGHRA and CDR2 YSYEKL come from the germline V gene. The CDR3 has 17 amino acids. The CDR3 here is CASSQGLRQGMLDTQYF. The DNA of the CDR3 is TGTGCCAGCAGCCAAGGGCTTAGACAGGGAATGTTGGATACGCAGTATTTT.

The chain is built from TRBV4-1 and TRBJ1-5; D gene uncertain. Trimming stripped 1 base from V and 3 bases from J, with 4 bases between. Germline V gene sequence: CDR1 MGHRA, CDR2 YSYEKL. The CDR3 has 13 residues. The CDR3 here is CASSQGFNQPQHF. DNA of the CDR3: TGCGCCAGCAGCCAAGGGTTCAATCAGCCCCAGCATTTT.

The rearrangement joins TRBV7-2 to TRBJ1-2, with 8 positions matching TRBD1. With 5 bases clipped from V and 5 bases from J, the junction kept 7 bases outside the gene matches. The CDR3 has 14 residues. Germline V gene data show CDR1 as SGHTA and CDR2 as FQGNSA. The CDR3, as DNA: TGTGCCAGCAGCCCCCAGGGGGCCTTGTATGGCTACACCTTC. This encodes CASSPQGALYGYTF.

This clonotype was seen only once. The chain combines TRBV5-3 with TRBJ1-4; TRBD1 is a possible D gene (5 bases). TRBV5-3 is an ORF for which the function is uncertain. V lost 8 bases and J 2 bases, leaving 16 bases between the germline ends. This CDR3 is 15 amino acids long. The CDR3 region is CASSPGPGTNEKLFF. The CDR3 DNA follows: TGTGCCAGCAGCCCGGGGCCGGGGACTAATGAAAAACTGTTTTTT.

V and J are TRBV4-1 and TRBJ1-1, with TRBD1 matching over 7 bases. With V trimmed by 7 bases and J by 1 base, 18 bases remained unmatched. Germline-derived CDR1 and CDR2 are MGHRA and YSYEKL. CDR3 length equals 18 residues. Here the CDR3 DNA reads TGCGCCAGCACTCCCTGGGGGACAGCCCATCGGGCGAACACTGAAGCTTTCTTT. This gives the protein CASTPWGTAHRANTEAFF.

This clonotype has a handful of counts. The V call is TRBV7-2, the J call TRBJ2-3, with D possibly TRBD2 on 5 matching bases. The CDR3 length is 15 residues. V was shortened by 4 bases and J by 3 bases, with 14 bases between the two germline ends. Germline V CDR1 and CDR2: SGHTA, FQGNSA. In DNA, the CDR3 is TGTGCCAGCAGCTCCCAACCTGGGAGTACAGATACGCAGTATTTT. It yields the protein CASSSQPGSTDTQYF.

The chain recombines TRBV20-1 with TRBJ2-7; TRBD2 matches 12 bases. Trimming removed 4 bases from V and 3 bases from J; junction bases left unmatched: 7. This CDR3 has 15 amino acids. Germline values: CDR1 DFQATT, CDR2 SNEGSKA (reference sequence). DNA for the CDR3: TGCAGTGCTACCCCGGGACTAGCGGGCTACTACGAGCAGTACTTC. Its protein is CSATPGLAGYYEQYF.

There are a few counts of this clonotype. This chain uses TRBV7-6 with TRBJ2-2; TRBD2 aligns across 14 bases. The CDR3 is 18 amino acids. Losses at the gene ends were 4 bases for V and 0 bases for J; bases not matched to a gene: 4. CDR1 and CDR2 (germline): SGHVS, FNYEAQ. The CDR3 here is CASSWGLAGETNTGELFF. CDR3 DNA: TGTGCCAGCAGCTGGGGACTAGCGGGGGAGACGAACACCGGGGAGCTGTTTTTT. Variable domain in full (rest from reference TRBV7-6 and TRBJ2-2): GAGVSQSPRYKVTKRGQDVALRCDPISGHVSLYWYRQALGQGPEFLTYFNYEAQQDKSGLPNDRFSAERPEGSISTLTIQRTEQRDSAMYRCASSWGLAGETNTGELFFGEGSRLTVL.

V usage is TRBV5-1 and J usage is TRBJ2-7, with 8 bases that match TRBD2. Trimming took 4 bases from V and 3 from J; bases not matched to a gene: 15. The length of the CDR3 is 17 residues. Germline-derived CDR1 and CDR2 are SGHRS and YFSETQ. Here the CDR3 reads CASSEPATPGGGYEQYF. The DNA of the CDR3 is TGCGCCAGCAGCGAGCCTGCCACCCCCGGGGGGGGCTACGAGCAGTACTTC.

This clonotype was observed a few times. The chain joins TRBV6-1 to TRBJ1-3; D is uncertain. Trimming pared 7 bases from V and 0 bases from J, leaving 10 bases between. Germline CDR1 MNHNS, CDR2 SASEGT. The CDR3 is made up of 14 amino acids. The CDR3 DNA is TGTGCCAGCATGTCTAGGGACTCTGGAAACACCATATATTTT. Translating gives CASMSRDSGNTIYF.

The chain recombines TRBV29-1 with TRBJ2-1, with D tentatively TRBD2 (6 bases). The CDR3 has 15 residues. V lost 7 bases, J lost 0 bases, and 16 bases lay in between. Germline values: CDR1 SQVTM, CDR2 ANQGSEA. The CDR3 is CSARGKGSSYNEQFF. The CDR3 nucleotides are TGCAGCGCCCGGGGGAAGGGGAGCTCCTACAATGAGCAGTTCTTC.

The chain combines TRBV7-6 with TRBJ2-3; D is uncertain. This CDR3 has 14 residues. The V end was cut by 5 bases, the J end by 6 bases, with 15 bases between. Germline CDR1 SGHVS, CDR2 FNYEAQ. CDR3 DNA: TGTGCCAGCAGCCCGCGTCGTGGTCGGGATACGCAGTATTTT. Translating it yields CASSPRRGRDTQYF.

This clonotype was observed a few times. CDR3 region: CASSLFWGSYNEQFF. The CDR3 region has the DNA TGTGCCAGCAGCTTGTTCTGGGGCTCCTACAATGAGCAGTTCTTC. The chain has TRBV7-2 and TRBJ2-1, with no clear D. The CDR3 is 15 residues long. V lost 3 bases to trimming and J lost 0 bases, with 9 bases between them. Germline V gives CDR1 SGHTA, CDR2 FQGNSA.

This clonotype has more than one count but fewer than ten. The rearrangement uses TRBV4-1 and TRBJ2-3; TRBD2 might be the D (5 bases). CDR3 length: 13 residues. V was cut by 9 bases and J by 2 bases, with 12 bases left in between. Germline V gives CDR1 MGHRA, CDR2 YSYEKL. The CDR3 spells CASSGITTDTQYF. The DNA of the CDR3 is TGCGCCAGTTCGGGGATTACCACAGATACGCAGTATTTT.

This clonotype has just a few counts. V and J are TRBV25-1 and TRBJ2-5, with unresolved D. V dropped 7 bases and J dropped 4 bases, with 10 bases sitting between them. Germline V CDR1 and CDR2: MGHDK, SYGVNS. The length of the CDR3 is 12 residues. The CDR3 sequence is CASNSLRETQYF. The CDR3 coding sequence is TGTGCCAGCAATAGCTTGAGAGAGACCCAGTACTTC. The full variable domain, completed using reference TRBV25-1 and TRBJ2-5, is EADIYQTPRYLVIGTGKKITLECSQTMGHDKMYWYQQDPGMELHLIHYSYGVNSTEKGDLSSESTVSRIRTEHFPLTLESARPSHTSQYLCASNSLRETQYFGPGTRLLVL.